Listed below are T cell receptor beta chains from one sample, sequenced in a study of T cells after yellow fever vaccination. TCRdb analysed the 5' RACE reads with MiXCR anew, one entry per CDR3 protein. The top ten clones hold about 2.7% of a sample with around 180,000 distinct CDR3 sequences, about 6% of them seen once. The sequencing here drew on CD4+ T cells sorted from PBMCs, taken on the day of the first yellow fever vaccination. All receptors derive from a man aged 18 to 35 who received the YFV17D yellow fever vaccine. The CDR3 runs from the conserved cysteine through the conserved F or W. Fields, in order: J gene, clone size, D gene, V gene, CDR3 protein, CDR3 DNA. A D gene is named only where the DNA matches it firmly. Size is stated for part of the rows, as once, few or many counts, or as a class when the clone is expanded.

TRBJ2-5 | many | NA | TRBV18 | CASSRTTGAQETQYF | TGTGCCAGCTCACGGACTACGGGGGCCCAAGAGACCCAGTACTTC
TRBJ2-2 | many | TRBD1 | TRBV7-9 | CASSSTGTANTGELFF | TGTGCCAGCAGCTCGACCGGGACAGCGAACACCGGGGAGCTGTTTTTT
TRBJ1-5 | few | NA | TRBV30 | CAWTQGGGQPQHF | TGTGCCTGGACTCAAGGAGGCGGTCAGCCCCAGCATTTT
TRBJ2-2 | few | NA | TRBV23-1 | CASSRGQEEFNTGELFF | TGCGCCAGCAGTCGGGGCCAAGAGGAATTTAACACCGGGGAGCTGTTTTTT
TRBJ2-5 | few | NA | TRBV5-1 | CASSRDNRAEETQYF | TGCGCCAGCAGCCGGGACAACCGGGCTGAGGAGACCCAGTACTTC
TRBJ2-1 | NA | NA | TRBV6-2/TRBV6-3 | CASTNRDSGAREQFF | TGTGCCAGCACAAACCGGGACTCCGGGGCCCGTGAGCAGTTCTTC
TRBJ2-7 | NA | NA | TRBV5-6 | CASTGRLYEQYF | TGTGCCAGCACAGGACGATTATACGAGCAGTACTTC
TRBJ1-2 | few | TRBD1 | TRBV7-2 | CASSSSTHRGANYGYTF | TGTGCCAGCAGCTCTTCGACCCACAGGGGAGCTAACTATGGCTACACCTTC
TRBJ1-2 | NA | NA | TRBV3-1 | CASSQETGGNYGYTF | TGTGCCAGCAGCCAAGAAACAGGAGGAAACTATGGCTACACCTTC
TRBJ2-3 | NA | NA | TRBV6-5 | CASNNPTDTQYF | TGTGCCAGCAACAACCCCACAGATACGCAGTATTTT
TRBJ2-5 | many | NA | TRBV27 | CASSPSSRGRETQYF | TGTGCCAGCAGTCCCAGCTCCAGGGGTAGGGAGACCCAGTACTTC
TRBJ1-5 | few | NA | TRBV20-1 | CSARGTNWVNQPQHF | TGCAGTGCTAGAGGGACCAACTGGGTCAATCAGCCCCAGCATTTT
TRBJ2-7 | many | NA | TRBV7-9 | CASSLMSEQYF | TGTGCCAGCAGCTTAATGAGCGAGCAGTACTTC
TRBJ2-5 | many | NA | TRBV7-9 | CASSPPRRRGETQYF | TGTGCCAGCAGCCCCCCCCGAAGACGGGGAGAGACCCAGTACTTC
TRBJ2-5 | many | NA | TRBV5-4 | CASRAGQETQYF | TGTGCCAGCAGGGCAGGGCAAGAGACCCAGTACTTC
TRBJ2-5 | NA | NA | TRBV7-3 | CASSLTNIIGETQYF | TGTGCCAGCAGCTTGACTAATATAATCGGGGAGACCCAGTACTTC
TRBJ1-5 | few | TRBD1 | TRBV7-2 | CASRKTGDQPQHF | TGTGCCAGCAGGAAAACAGGGGACCAGCCCCAGCATTTT
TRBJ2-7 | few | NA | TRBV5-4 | CASSSPGTEQYF | TGTGCCAGCAGCTCCCCGGGTACCGAGCAGTACTTC
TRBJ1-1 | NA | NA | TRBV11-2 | CASSFDGRRAFF | TGTGCCAGCAGCTTTGACGGGCGCCGTGCTTTCTTT
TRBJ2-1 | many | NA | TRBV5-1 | CASSLVRSSYNEQFF | TGCGCCAGCAGCTTGGTAAGGAGCTCCTACAATGAGCAGTTCTTC
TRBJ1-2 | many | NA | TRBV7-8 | CASSLGRQLYGYTF | TGTGCCAGCAGCTTAGGTCGACAGCTCTATGGCTACACCTTC
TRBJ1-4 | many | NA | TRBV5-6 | CASSSTRQDSTNEKLFF | TGTGCCAGCAGCTCTACCCGACAGGACTCAACTAATGAAAAACTGTTTTTT
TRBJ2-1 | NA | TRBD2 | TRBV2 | CASSEFSGVYNEQFF | TGTGCCAGCAGTGAGTTTAGCGGGGTCTACAATGAGCAGTTCTTC
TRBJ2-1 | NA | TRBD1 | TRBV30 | CAWSPGQSSYNEQFF | TGTGCCTGGAGTCCGGGACAGAGCTCCTACAATGAGCAGTTCTTC
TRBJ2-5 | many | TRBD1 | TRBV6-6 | CASSYSDRETQYF | TGTGCCAGCAGTTACTCGGACAGGGAGACCCAGTACTTC
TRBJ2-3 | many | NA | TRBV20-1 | CSAARRDTQYF | TGCAGTGCTGCCCGGAGGGATACGCAGTATTTT
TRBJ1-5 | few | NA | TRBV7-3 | CASSQRAGQPQHF | TGTGCCAGCAGCCAAAGAGCGGGGCAGCCCCAGCATTTT
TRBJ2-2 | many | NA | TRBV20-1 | CSARPGVVGELFF | TGCAGTGCTAGACCCGGTGTCGTCGGGGAGCTGTTTTTT
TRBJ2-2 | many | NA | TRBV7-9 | CASSLSLNTGELFF | TGTGCCAGCAGCTTATCTTTGAACACCGGGGAGCTGTTTTTT
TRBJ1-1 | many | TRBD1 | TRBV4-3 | CASSQGQQDTEAFF | TGCGCCAGCAGCCAGGGACAGCAGGACACTGAAGCTTTCTTT
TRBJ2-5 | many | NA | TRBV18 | CASSPGAGETQYF | TGTGCCAGCTCACCCGGGGCCGGTGAGACCCAGTACTTC
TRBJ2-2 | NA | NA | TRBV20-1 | CSAGQNTGELFF | TGCAGTGCGGGACAGAACACCGGGGAGCTGTTTTTT
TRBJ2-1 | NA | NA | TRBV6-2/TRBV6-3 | CASTSWARDNEQFF | TGTGCCAGCACCTCGTGGGCAAGAGATAATGAGCAGTTCTTC
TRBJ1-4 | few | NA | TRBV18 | CASSPDLKEKLFF | TGTGCCAGCTCGCCAGACTTGAAAGAAAAACTGTTTTTT
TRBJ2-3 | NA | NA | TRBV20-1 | CSARGGSSTDTQYF | TGCAGTGCCAGAGGGGGTTCTAGCACAGATACGCAGTATTTT
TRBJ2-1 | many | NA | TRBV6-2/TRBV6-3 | CASSHRANEQFF | TGTGCCAGCAGTCACAGGGCTAATGAGCAGTTCTTC
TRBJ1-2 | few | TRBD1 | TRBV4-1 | CASSDRTGKNYGYTF | TGCGCCAGCAGCGACCGGACAGGGAAAAACTATGGCTACACCTTC
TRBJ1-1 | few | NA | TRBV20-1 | CSARVSGMNTEAFF | TGCAGTGCTAGAGTTTCCGGCATGAACACTGAAGCTTTCTTT
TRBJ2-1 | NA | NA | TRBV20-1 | CSARRGSGNEQFF | TGCAGTGCCCGACGGGGTTCGGGGAATGAGCAGTTCTTC
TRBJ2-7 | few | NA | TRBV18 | CASSEGPYEQYF | TGTGCCAGCTCAGAGGGCCCCTACGAGCAGTACTTC
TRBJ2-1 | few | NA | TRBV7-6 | CASSPPGHPSYNEQFF | TGTGCCAGCAGCCCTCCGGGACACCCATCCTACAATGAGCAGTTCTTC
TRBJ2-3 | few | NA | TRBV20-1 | CSAREIRALPSTDTQYF | TGCAGTGCTAGAGAGATAAGGGCACTCCCAAGCACAGATACGCAGTATTTT
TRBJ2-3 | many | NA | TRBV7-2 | CASSLGQQTDTQYF | TGTGCCAGCAGCTTAGGACAGCAAACAGATACGCAGTATTTT
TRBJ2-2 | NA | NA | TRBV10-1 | CASRGQRNTGELFF | TGCGCCAGCAGAGGACAAAGGAACACCGGGGAGCTGTTTTTT
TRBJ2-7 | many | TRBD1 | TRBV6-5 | CASSYGVGTANYEQYF | TGTGCCAGCAGTTACGGCGTAGGGACAGCAAACTACGAGCAGTACTTC
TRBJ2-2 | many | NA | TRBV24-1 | CATSDLSGTNTGELFF | TGTGCCACCAGTGATTTGAGTGGGACCAACACCGGGGAGCTGTTTTTT
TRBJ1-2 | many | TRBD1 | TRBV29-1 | CSVGDRNYGYTF | TGCAGCGTTGGGGACAGGAACTATGGCTACACCTTC
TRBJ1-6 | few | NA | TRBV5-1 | CASSLGEASSYNSPLHF | TGCGCCAGCAGCTTGGGCGAGGCAAGCTCCTATAATTCACCCCTCCACTTT
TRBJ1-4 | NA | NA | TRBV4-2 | CASSQDRGTNEKLFF | TGTGCCAGCAGCCAAGACAGGGGAACTAATGAAAAACTGTTTTTT
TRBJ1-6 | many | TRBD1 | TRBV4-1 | CASSQWGQGASPLHF | TGCGCCAGCAGCCAATGGGGCCAGGGGGCCTCACCCCTCCACTTT
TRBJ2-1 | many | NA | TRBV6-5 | CASSYSFLERGSYNEQFF | TGTGCCAGCAGTTACTCCTTTCTTGAGAGGGGCTCCTACAATGAGCAGTTCTTC
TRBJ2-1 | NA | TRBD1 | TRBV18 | CASSPRDRTEQFF | TGTGCCAGCTCACCCCGGGACAGAACCGAGCAGTTCTTC
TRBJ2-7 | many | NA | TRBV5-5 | CASSFQGPYEQYF | TGTGCCAGCAGCTTCCAGGGGCCCTACGAGCAGTACTTC
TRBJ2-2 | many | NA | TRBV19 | CASSIDWTGELFF | TGTGCCAGTAGTATAGACTGGACCGGGGAGCTGTTTTTT